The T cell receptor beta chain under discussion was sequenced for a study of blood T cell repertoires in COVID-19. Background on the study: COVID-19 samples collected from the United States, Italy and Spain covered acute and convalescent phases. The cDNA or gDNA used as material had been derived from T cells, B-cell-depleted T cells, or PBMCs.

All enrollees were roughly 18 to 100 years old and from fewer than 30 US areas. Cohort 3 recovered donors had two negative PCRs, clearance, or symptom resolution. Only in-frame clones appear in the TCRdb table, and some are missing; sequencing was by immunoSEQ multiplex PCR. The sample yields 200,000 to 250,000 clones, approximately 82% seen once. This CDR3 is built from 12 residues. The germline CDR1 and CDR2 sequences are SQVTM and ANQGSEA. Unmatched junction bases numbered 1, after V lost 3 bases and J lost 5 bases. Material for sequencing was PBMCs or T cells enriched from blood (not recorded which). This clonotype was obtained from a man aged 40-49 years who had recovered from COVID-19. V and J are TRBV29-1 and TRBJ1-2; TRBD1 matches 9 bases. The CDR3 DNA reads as TGCAGCGTTGAGACAGGGGGTTATGGCTACACCTTC. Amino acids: CSVETGGYGYTF.